These 18 T cell receptor beta chains were all obtained from the same sample, sequenced in a study of Ad26.COV2.S vaccination and SARS-CoV-2 variants. Specified treatment: 15 to 20 received Ad26.COV2.S at low or high dose, single or two shots; 5 received placebo; per-sample allocation not given. On day 63 after the first injection, vaccine and placebo recipients gave samples. Using immunoSEQ multiplex PCR, the repertoire was profiled, and TCRdb retains in-frame clones only, with some absent. Of about 370,000 clones in the sample, more than 85% were seen once. The input for sequencing was peripheral blood, taken in a trial of Ad26.COV2.S vaccine versus placebo. The receptor set was obtained from a person aged 18-60 years who received the Ad26.COV2.S COVID-19 vaccine or a placebo.

This clone appeared a few times. The chain recombines TRBV9 with TRBJ1-2, with D maybe TRBD1 (5 bases). The CDR3 loop spans 15 amino acids. V gave up 2 bases and J gave up 6 bases, with 17 bases separating them. Germline V gene sequence: CDR1 SGDLS, CDR2 YYNGEE. The CDR3 coding sequence is TGTGCCAGCAGCGTGAATGCAGGGATTACACATGGCTACACCTTC. This encodes CASSVNAGITHGYTF.

This clone was counted once. The gene calls are TRBV30 and TRBJ1-1; no clear D. Trimming removed 3 bases from V and 2 bases from J, with 25 bases in between. CDR3 length: 18 amino acids. The germline V gene encodes CDR1 GTSNPN and CDR2 SVGIG (reference sequence). The DNA for the CDR3 is TGTGCCTGGAGAGGAAAGGGTGTGACCCTAGAAGATAACACTGAAGCTTTCTTT. Translation gives CAWRGKGVTLEDNTEAFF.

This chain links TRBV5-4 with TRBJ2-1; no reliable D call. The CDR3 consists of 14 residues. Germline CDR1 and CDR2: SGHNT and YYREEE (reference sequence). Between the trimmed V and J ends, which lost 1 base and 5 bases, there was a span of 10 bases. CDR3 nucleotide sequence: TGTGCCAGCAGCTTGCTCGACGCAGACAATGAGCAGTTCTTC. It encodes CASSLLDADNEQFF.

CDR3 region: CASREAFNEQFF. The CDR3 DNA sequence: TGCGCCAGCAGAGAGGCCTTCAATGAGCAGTTCTTC. This rearrangement joins TRBV5-1 to TRBJ2-1; D remains unclear. CDR1 is SGHRS, CDR2 YFSETQ, per germline. This CDR3 has 12 residues. V was shortened by 5 bases and J by 6 bases, with 9 bases between the two germline ends. Variable domain in full (rest from reference TRBV5-1 and TRBJ2-1): KAGVTQTPRYLIKTRGQQVTLSCSPISGHRSVSWYQQTPGQGLQFLFEYFSETQRNKGNFPGRFSGRQFSNSRSEMNVSTLELGDSALYLCASREAFNEQFFGPGTRLTVL.

This chain connects TRBV5-4 to TRBJ2-5, with D possibly TRBD2 on 6 matching bases. V was shortened by 3 bases and J by 1 base, with 16 bases between the two germline ends. Germline V gene data show CDR1 as SGHNT and CDR2 as YYREEE (reference sequence). The CDR3 is made up of 16 amino acids. The CDR3 DNA reads TGTGCCAGCAGCTCGGGAGACGGAGTCCTCCAAGAGACCCAGTACTTC. Translating it yields CASSSGDGVLQETQYF.

The rearrangement joins TRBV7-2 to TRBJ1-1, with TRBD1 matching 9 bases. The J segment lost 4 bases and the V segment lost 4 bases, leaving 7 bases of the junction unmatched. CDR1 is SGHTA, CDR2 FQGNSA, per germline. The CDR3 is made up of 15 amino acids. DNA for the CDR3: TGTGCCAGCAGCTCAAACAGGGGGCAGGGCACTGAAGCTTTCTTT. Amino acids: CASSSNRGQGTEAFF.

This chain links TRBV4-1 with TRBJ1-1; D might be TRBD1 (5 bases). Between the trimmed V and J ends, which lost 4 bases and 0 bases, there was a span of 15 bases. The CDR3 length is 16 residues. CDR1 is MGHRA and CDR2 is YSYEKL in the germline V gene. The CDR3 reads CASSRQGIVVNTEAFF. DNA for the CDR3: TGCGCCAGCAGCCGCCAGGGTATAGTTGTGAACACTGAAGCTTTCTTT.

V usage is TRBV27 and J usage is TRBJ2-5; 10 nucleotides align to TRBD2. The CDR3 contains 16 residues. Germline-derived CDR1 and CDR2 are MNHEY and SMNVEV (reference sequence). V lost 3 bases, J lost 5 bases, and 9 bases stayed unmatched. The CDR3 protein is CASSFSGGAELETQYF. DNA for the CDR3: TGTGCCAGCAGTTTCAGCGGGGGGGCCGAACTTGAGACCCAGTACTTC.

This chain links TRBV21-1 with TRBJ1-5. TRBV21-1 is given as a pseudogene. The CDR3 loop spans 15 amino acids. The CDR3 bases are TGTGCCAGCATCCCGACGGAGTATAGCAATCAGCCCCAGCATTTT. Translation gives CASIPTEYSNQPQHF.

Turning to this clone: Different DNA sequences within this sample yield the same CDR3. The chain has TRBV7-9 and TRBJ2-7; no firm D call. The V end lost 3 bases, the J end lost 1 base, and 1 base lay between the germline ends. The CDR3 covers 11 residues. The germline V gene encodes CDR1 SEHNR and CDR2 FQNEAQ (reference sequence). In DNA form, the CDR3 reads TGTGCCAGCAGCTTTTCCTACGAGCAGTACTTC. Amino acids: CASSFSYEQYF.

The chain uses TRBV10-3 and TRBJ2-7; 7 bases match TRBD1. V trimming: 6 bases; J trimming: 1 base; junction bases outside the gene matches: 6. The CDR3 extends over 14 amino acids. From germline, CDR1 is ENHRY and CDR2 SYGVKD. The CDR3: CAISPGQKSYEQYF. Written as DNA, the CDR3 is TGTGCCATCAGCCCGGGACAGAAATCCTACGAGCAGTACTTC.

The chain uses TRBV27 and TRBJ2-5; D is perhaps TRBD1 or TRBD2 (5 bases each). V lost 5 bases and J 2 bases, leaving 15 bases between the germline ends. The germline gives CDR1 MNHEY, CDR2 SMNVEV (reference sequence). The CDR3 consists of 15 residues. CDR3 region: CASSLGWGGQETQYF. The CDR3 nucleotides are TGTGCCAGCAGTCTCGGTTGGGGCGGGCAAGAGACCCAGTACTTC.

This clone was seen a handful of times. The chain carries TRBV7-9 and TRBJ2-7; D is unresolved. The CDR3 extends over 14 amino acids. The V end was cut by 5 bases, the J end by 0 bases, with 11 bases between. The germline V gene has CDR1 SEHNR and CDR2 FQNEAQ (reference sequence). The DNA for the CDR3 is TGTGCCAGCAGCCCCAGACACACCTCCTACGAGCAGTACTTC. Its protein is CASSPRHTSYEQYF.

The chain is built from TRBV19 and TRBJ1-2, with 7 positions matching TRBD1. The J segment lost 2 bases and the V segment lost 6 bases, leaving 6 bases of the junction unmatched. CDR3 size: 14 residues. The V gene's germline CDR1 is LNHDA and CDR2 SQIVND (reference sequence). CDR3 region: CASSRDSENYGYTF. CDR3 DNA: TGTGCCAGTAGCCGGGACAGCGAAAACTATGGCTACACCTTC.

The chain has TRBV6-5 and TRBJ1-2; D remains unclear. Germline loops: CDR1 MNHEY, CDR2 SVGAGI. Trimming cost V 6 bases and J 4 bases, with 12 bases left between them. The CDR3 is made up of 13 amino acids. For the CDR3, the DNA is TGTGCCAGCAGAGTGTCTGTTCGCTATGGCTACACCTTC. It specifies CASRVSVRYGYTF.

V gene TRBV19 combines with J gene TRBJ1-2; the D gene is possibly TRBD1 (5 bases). Looked up from germline, CDR1 is LNHDA and CDR2 is SQIVND (reference sequence). V shed 1 base and J shed 8 bases, with 14 bases lying between them. The CDR3 runs to 14 residues. The CDR3 DNA reads as TGTGCCAGTAGTATAGGAGGGACGGCGTCGGGCTACACCTTC. Its translation: CASSIGGTASGYTF.

This chain's CDR3 is CASSQGNTQYF. CDR3 nucleotide sequence: TGTGCCAGCAGCCAAGGGAATACGCAGTATTTT. The gene calls are TRBV3-1 (or the pseudogene TRBV3-2) and TRBJ2-3, with D uncertain. The CDR3 covers 11 residues. Germline V lookup: CDR1 LGHDT, CDR2 YNNKEL (reference sequence). Trimming removed 1 base at V and 7 bases at J, with 3 bases between.

The rearrangement uses TRBV28 and TRBJ1-2, with a weak D call TRBD1 (6 bases). V lost 3 bases to trimming and J lost 3 bases, with 11 bases between them. Germline CDR1 MDHEN, CDR2 SYDVKM. The CDR3 length is 14 residues. Here the CDR3 DNA reads TGTGCCAGCAGTTTTGGGGGCGCGGACTATGGCTACACCTTC. Encoded protein: CASSFGGADYGYTF.